These 24 T cell receptor beta chains share one sample of origin, sequenced in a study of cytomegalovirus exposure and HLA in healthy donors. Profiled with immunoSEQ multiplex PCR; TCRdb holds only in-frame clones, not every one. Of 150,000 to 170,000 clones listed, 86% are singletons. The sequencing sample was made of PBMCs. The source of these receptors is a young man in good health and CMV-seropositive.

CDR3 amino acids: CASSLISQGVITGELFF. DNA for the CDR3: TGTGCCAGCAGCTTAATATCTCAGGGGGTGATCACCGGGGAGCTGTTTTTT. This sequence joins TRBV7-2 and TRBJ2-2; 7 bases are shared with TRBD1. There are 17 residues in the CDR3. The V segment lost 2 bases and the J segment 4 bases; nucleotides outside the gene matches: 10. From germline, CDR1 is SGHTA and CDR2 FQGNSA.

The genes are TRBV7-9 and TRBJ1-1; D may be TRBD1 (5 bases). Germline CDR1 is SEHNR and CDR2 is FQNEAQ (reference sequence). The V and J ends lost 5 bases and 1 base respectively, with 14 bases between them. This CDR3 has 15 residues. Here the CDR3 reads CASSPRRGGNTEAFF. The CDR3 DNA reads as TGTGCCAGCAGCCCTCGTAGGGGTGGGAACACTGAAGCTTTCTTT.

The rearrangement uses TRBV5-4 and TRBJ1-2, with 8 bases lining up with TRBD1. The CDR3 is 13 amino acids. With 4 bases clipped from V and 6 bases from J, the junction kept 5 bases outside the gene matches. Germline CDR1 reads SGHNT; CDR2 reads YYREEE (reference sequence). This CDR3 is CASSLSTGDGYTF. In DNA, the CDR3 is TGTGCCAGCAGCCTATCGACAGGGGATGGCTACACCTTC.

The genes are TRBV9 and TRBJ2-2, with 13 bases matching TRBD2. The CDR3 covers 17 residues. V trimming: 0 bases; J trimming: 4 bases; junction bases outside the gene matches: 3. Germline CDR1 is SGDLS and CDR2 is YYNGEE. CDR3 sequence reads: CASSVGLAGGSTGELFF. The DNA for the CDR3 is TGTGCCAGCAGCGTAGGACTAGCGGGAGGCTCCACCGGGGAGCTGTTTTTT. Full variable domain (missing parts from reference TRBV9 and TRBJ2-2): DSGVTQTPKHLITATGQRVTLRCSPRSGDLSVYWYQQSLDQGLQFLIQYYNGEERAKGNILERFSAQQFPDLHSELNLSSLELGDSALYFCASSVGLAGGSTGELFFGEGSRLTVL.

J is TRBJ2-7 and V is TRBV7-7, with D possibly being TRBD2 (6 bases). V gave up 0 bases and J gave up 7 bases, with 10 bases separating them. The CDR3 totals 13 residues. The germline gives CDR1 SSHAT, CDR2 FNYEAQ (reference sequence). CDR3 amino acids: CASSLAEGREQYF. As DNA, the CDR3 is TGTGCCAGCAGCTTAGCGGAGGGGAGAGAGCAGTACTTC.

The rearrangement uses TRBV27 and TRBJ1-2; 9 positions match TRBD1. Germline CDR1 is MNHEY and CDR2 is SMNVEV (reference sequence). V was pared by 8 bases and J by 2 bases, with 6 bases of the junction left unmatched. CDR3 length: 14 amino acids. In DNA, the CDR3 is TGTGCCAGCCAGACAGGGGGTATAAACTATGGCTACACCTTC. It yields the protein CASQTGGINYGYTF.

The chain links TRBV11-3 to TRBJ2-1; D perhaps matches TRBD2 (5 bases). CDR3 length: 13 amino acids. The V gene's germline CDR1 is SGHNT and CDR2 YENEEA. The V end lost 9 bases, the J end lost 6 bases, and 15 bases lay between the germline ends. This CDR3 is CASAGLASNEQFF. CDR3 nucleotide sequence: TGTGCCAGTGCCGGGTTAGCGTCCAATGAGCAGTTCTTC.

In this sample, this clone turned up a few times. The chain couples TRBV30 to TRBJ1-6; D possibly corresponds to TRBD1 (5 bases). From germline, CDR1 is GTSNPN and CDR2 SVGIG (reference sequence). V was cut by 2 bases and J by 7 bases, with 12 bases left in between. The CDR3 is made up of 14 amino acids. CDR3 nucleotide sequence: TGTGCCTGGAGTCCGAGGGGAGGAAATTCACCCCTCCACTTT. Protein sequence: CAWSPRGGNSPLHF.

V and J are TRBV10-1 and TRBJ2-3, with 11 bases matching TRBD2. V lost 5 bases to trimming and J lost 6 bases; unmatched junction nucleotides: 10. CDR1 is WNHNN, CDR2 SYGVQD, per germline (reference sequence). The CDR3 sequence is 16 residues long. The CDR3 region is CASSSVSGGAYDTQYF. The CDR3 region has the DNA TGCGCCAGCAGTTCCGTTAGCGGGGGGGCTTATGATACGCAGTATTTT.

The chain employs TRBV10-3 and TRBJ2-7; 9 bases are shared with TRBD1. With 11 bases clipped from V and 6 bases from J, the junction kept 8 bases outside the gene matches. The germline CDR1 and CDR2 sequences are ENHRY and SYGVKD. The CDR3 is 12 residues long. In nucleotides, the CDR3 is TGTGCCGTGGGACAGGGTGCTTCCGAGCAGTACTTC. Translating it yields CAVGQGASEQYF.

The chain employs TRBV5-1 and TRBJ2-7; D gene unclear. There are 15 residues in the CDR3. The germline CDR1 and CDR2 sequences are SGHRS and YFSETQ. The V end lost 0 bases, the J end lost 1 base, and 11 bases lay between the germline ends. The DNA for the CDR3 is TGCGCCAGCAGCTTGGACCCGTCGACATCCTACGAGCAGTACTTC. Encoded protein: CASSLDPSTSYEQYF.

This chain joins TRBV15 and TRBJ1-4; 9 bases align to TRBD1. The CDR3 consists of 17 residues. The trim removed 6 bases at V and 7 bases at J, leaving 15 bases unmatched. Germline lookup yields CDR1 LNHNV and CDR2 YYDKDF (reference sequence). The CDR3 reads CATRTTGGGYRSEKLFF. In DNA, the CDR3 is TGTGCCACCAGGACTACAGGGGGCGGTTACAGGAGTGAAAAACTGTTTTTT.

The gene calls are TRBV12-5 and TRBJ2-2; D ambiguous. Looked up from germline, CDR1 is LGHNT and CDR2 is FRNRAP. The CDR3 loop spans 15 amino acids. The V end was cut by 2 bases, the J end by 3 bases, with 10 bases between. The CDR3 DNA reads as TGTGCTAGTGGTTTGTCCAGGAACTACACCGGGGAGCTGTTTTTT. Translated: CASGLSRNYTGELFF.

This chain connects TRBV27 to TRBJ1-2; D gene ambiguous. Germline V lookup: CDR1 MNHEY, CDR2 SMNVEV (reference sequence). This CDR3 has 10 residues. The V gene lost 8 bases and the J gene lost 2 bases, with 3 bases spanning the gap. CDR3 residues: CASPNYGYTF. DNA of the CDR3: TGTGCCAGCCCGAACTATGGCTACACCTTC.

CDR3 sequence reads: CASSVGSTNTEAFF. The CDR3 DNA follows: TGTGCCAGCAGCGTAGGTTCGACAAACACTGAAGCTTTCTTT. The rearrangement links TRBV9 to TRBJ1-1; D gene ambiguous. The V end lost 0 bases, the J end lost 2 bases, and 8 bases lay between the germline ends. The CDR3 extends over 14 amino acids. Germline values: CDR1 SGDLS, CDR2 YYNGEE.

The chain combines TRBV15 with TRBJ2-7; tentative D call: TRBD2 (7 bases). Per the germline V gene, CDR1 is LNHNV and CDR2 is YYDKDF (reference sequence). This CDR3 has 14 residues. V dropped 0 bases and J dropped 4 bases, with 10 bases sitting between them. CDR3 coding DNA: TGTGCCACCAGCAGAGATCGGGGGGCGTACGAGCAGTACTTC. Translation gives CATSRDRGAYEQYF.

The chain joins TRBV6-1 to TRBJ1-1; possible D gene TRBD1, 5 bases. The CDR3 is made up of 15 amino acids. Germline V gives CDR1 MNHNS, CDR2 SASEGT. V lost 0 bases and J 1 base, leaving 9 bases between the germline ends. The CDR3 bases are TGTGCCAGCAGTGAAGCTGGGGCGTCGAACACTGAAGCTTTCTTT. It yields the protein CASSEAGASNTEAFF.

The chain has TRBV29-1 and TRBJ1-4; 7 bases fit TRBD1. Germline values: CDR1 SQVTM, CDR2 ANQGSEA. This CDR3 spans 13 amino acids. V dropped 8 bases and J dropped 2; count of bases not matched to a gene: 5. CDR3 DNA: TGCAGCACGCAGGGGGGCACTAATGAAAAACTGTTTTTT. Translated, it gives CSTQGGTNEKLFF.

The CDR3 reads CASSPGTGHNQPQHF. In DNA form, the CDR3 reads TGTGCCAGCAGCCCGGGGACAGGCCATAATCAGCCCCAGCATTTT. This sequence joins TRBV5-6 and TRBJ1-5; TRBD1 agrees at 8 bases. CDR1 is SGHDT and CDR2 is YYEEEE in the germline V gene. The CDR3 runs 15 residues. Trimming at V came to 4 bases and at J to 4 bases, leaving 7 bases not matched to a gene.

This CDR3 is CASSYPTRRETQYF. The CDR3 coding sequence is TGTGCCAGCAGTTACCCCACCCGGAGGGAGACCCAGTACTTC. This chain links TRBV6-5 with TRBJ2-5, with D perhaps TRBD2 (5 bases). With 2 bases removed from V and 5 bases from J, the gap between germline ends came to 12 bases. CDR1 is MNHEY and CDR2 is SVGAGI in the germline V gene. The CDR3 has 14 amino acids.

This clone has only one observation. J is TRBJ1-2 and V is TRBV6-5; D not certain. Germline CDR1 MNHEY, CDR2 SVGAGI. This CDR3 has 13 amino acids. V was clipped by 2 bases and J by 5 bases, with 9 bases between them. The CDR3 sequence is CASSYGGGYGYTF. CDR3 nucleotides: TGTGCCAGCAGTTACGGTGGAGGGTATGGCTACACCTTC.

This chain uses TRBV29-1 with TRBJ1-4; 8 bases are a match to TRBD1. Germline V gives CDR1 SQVTM, CDR2 ANQGSEA. V lost 7 bases, J lost 7 bases, and 5 bases stayed unmatched. The CDR3 totals 12 residues. The CDR3 DNA follows: TGCAGCGGAGGACAGGGTAGTGAAAAACTGTTTTTT. This encodes CSGGQGSEKLFF.

V is TRBV4-3 and J is TRBJ2-7; 10 bases are a match to TRBD1. Germline assignment: CDR1 LGHNA and CDR2 YSLEER. With V trimmed by 1 base and J by 6 bases, 9 bases remained unmatched. This CDR3 has 16 amino acids. The DNA for the CDR3 is TGCGCCAGCAGCCAAGGAAGTAGGGACAGGGGCAGCGAGCAGTACTTC. This encodes CASSQGSRDRGSEQYF.

This chain connects TRBV4-3 to TRBJ1-2, with D perhaps matching TRBD1 (5 bases). The CDR3 is 14 amino acids. V was trimmed by 1 base and J by 7 bases, leaving 13 bases between them. In germline, CDR1 is LGHNA, CDR2 YSLEER. The CDR3 here is CASSQGPGLVGYTF. DNA for the CDR3: TGCGCCAGCAGCCAAGGGCCAGGGCTGGTTGGCTACACCTTC.